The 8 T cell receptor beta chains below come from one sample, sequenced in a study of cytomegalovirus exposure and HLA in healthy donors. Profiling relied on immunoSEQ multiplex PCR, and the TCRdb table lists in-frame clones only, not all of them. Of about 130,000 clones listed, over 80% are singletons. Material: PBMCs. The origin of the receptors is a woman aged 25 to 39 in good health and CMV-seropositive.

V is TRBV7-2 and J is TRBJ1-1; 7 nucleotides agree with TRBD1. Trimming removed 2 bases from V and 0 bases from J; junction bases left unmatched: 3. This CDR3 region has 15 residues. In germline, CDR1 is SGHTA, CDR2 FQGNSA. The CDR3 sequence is CASSLQGQLNTEAFF. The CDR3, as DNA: TGTGCCAGCAGCTTACAGGGACAGCTGAACACTGAAGCTTTCTTT. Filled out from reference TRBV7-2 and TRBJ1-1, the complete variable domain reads GAGVSQSPSNKVTEKGKDVELRCDPISGHTALYWYRQSLGQGLEFLIYFQGNSAPDKSGLPSDRFSAERTGGSVSTLTIQRTQQEDSAVYLCASSLQGQLNTEAFFGQGTRLTVV.

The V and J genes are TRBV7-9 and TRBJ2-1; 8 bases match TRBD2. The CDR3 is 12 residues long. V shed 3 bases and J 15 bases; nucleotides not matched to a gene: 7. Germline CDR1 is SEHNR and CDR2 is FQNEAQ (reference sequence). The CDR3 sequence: CASSFSGVVRFF. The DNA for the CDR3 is TGTGCCAGCAGCTTTAGCGGGGTAGTAAGGTTCTTC.

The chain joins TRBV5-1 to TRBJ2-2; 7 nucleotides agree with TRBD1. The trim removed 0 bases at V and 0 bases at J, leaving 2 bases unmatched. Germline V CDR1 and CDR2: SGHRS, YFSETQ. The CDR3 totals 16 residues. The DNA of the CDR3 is TGCGCCAGCAGCTTGGAAGGGGGCGCGAACACCGGGGAGCTGTTTTTT. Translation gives CASSLEGGANTGELFF.

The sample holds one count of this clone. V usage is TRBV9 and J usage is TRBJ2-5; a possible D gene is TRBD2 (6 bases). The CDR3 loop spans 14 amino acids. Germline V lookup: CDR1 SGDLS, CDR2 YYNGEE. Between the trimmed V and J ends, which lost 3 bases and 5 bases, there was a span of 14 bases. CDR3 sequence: CASSEGTGDETQYF. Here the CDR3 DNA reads TGTGCCAGCAGCGAGGGTACGGGGGACGAGACCCAGTACTTC. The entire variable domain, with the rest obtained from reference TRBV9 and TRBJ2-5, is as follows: DSGVTQTPKHLITATGQRVTLRCSPRSGDLSVYWYQQSLDQGLQFLIQYYNGEERAKGNILERFSAQQFPDLHSELNLSSLELGDSALYFCASSEGTGDETQYFGPGTRLLVL.

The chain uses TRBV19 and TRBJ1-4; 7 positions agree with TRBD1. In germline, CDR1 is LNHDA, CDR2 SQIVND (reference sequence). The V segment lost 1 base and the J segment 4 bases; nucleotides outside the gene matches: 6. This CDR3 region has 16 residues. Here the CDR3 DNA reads TGTGCCAGTAGTATAGCCACTGCAGGGGGTAATGAAAAACTGTTTTTT. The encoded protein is CASSIATAGGNEKLFF.

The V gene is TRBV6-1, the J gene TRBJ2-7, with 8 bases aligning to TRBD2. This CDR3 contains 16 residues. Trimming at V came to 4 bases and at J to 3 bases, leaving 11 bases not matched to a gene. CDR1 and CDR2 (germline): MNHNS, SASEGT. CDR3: CASSANPGLDDYEQYF. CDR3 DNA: TGTGCCAGCAGTGCTAATCCGGGACTAGATGACTACGAGCAGTACTTC.

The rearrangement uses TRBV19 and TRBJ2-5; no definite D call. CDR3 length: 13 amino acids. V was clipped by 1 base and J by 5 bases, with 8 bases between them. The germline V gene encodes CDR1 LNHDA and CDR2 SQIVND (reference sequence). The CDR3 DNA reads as TGTGCCAGTAGTATAGCTGGCTGGGAGACCCAGTACTTC. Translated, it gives CASSIAGWETQYF.

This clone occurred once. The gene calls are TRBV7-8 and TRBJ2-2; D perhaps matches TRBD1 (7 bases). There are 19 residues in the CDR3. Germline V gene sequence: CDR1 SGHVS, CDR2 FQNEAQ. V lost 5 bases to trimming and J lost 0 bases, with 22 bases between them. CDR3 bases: TGTGCCAGCAGCCTCCGCAGGGGGGTAGGCCCAACGAACACCGGGGAGCTGTTTTTT. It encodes CASSLRRGVGPTNTGELFF.